This TCR beta chain was recorded in a study of blood T cell repertoires in COVID-19. On the study more broadly: COVID-19 samples from acute and convalescent phases originated in the United States, Italy and Spain.

Methods used by the authors: Estimation of nucleated cell counts relied on the amplification of reference gene primers. Using immunoSEQ multiplex PCR, the repertoire was profiled, and TCRdb retains in-frame clones only, with some absent. V and J calls plus clone size are reproduced from that table; the DNA served to infer D and trimming. The sample lists fewer than 350,000 clones, roughly 85% occurring once. CDR1 and CDR2 from the germline V gene are SNHLY and FYNNEI. The CDR3 is made up of 16 amino acids. V was trimmed by 5 bases and J by 0 bases, leaving 16 bases between them. The clonotype originates from a man aged 25 to 45 who had recovered from COVID-19. The rearrangement uses TRBV2 and TRBJ1-1; no clear D. The sequenced material came from PBMCs or T cells enriched from blood (not recorded which). The CDR3 region is CASSRGGSRMNTEAFF. DNA of the CDR3: TGTGCCAGCAGTCGAGGCGGCAGCAGAATGAACACTGAAGCTTTCTTT.